The source of this T cell receptor beta chain is a study of shared clonotypes between healthy human individuals. Turning to the study itself: In total, the donors were a couple of women and a few men aged 18 to 49.

Memory CD4+ cells were the fraction left after CD45RA+ naive selection. CDR1 and CDR2 from the germline V gene are SGHDT and YYEEEE. The CDR3 is 16 amino acids. The germline V and J ends were trimmed by 4 bases and 0 bases, with 14 bases remaining between them. Template for every sorted-subset replicate PCR totaled about 200 ng DNA, approximately 30,000 T cell genomes. This table comes from immunoSEQ multiplex PCR, and its TCRdb copy is limited to in-frame clones, with some not included. This sample yields fewer than 1.6 million clones, of which 98% are seen a single time; approximately 0.4% belongs to the top ten.

This TCR came from a man under 40 in good health. This rearrangement joins TRBV5-6 to TRBJ2-1, with D unresolved. The sample was naive CD4+ T cells sorted from blood. Subset specified: CD45RA+ positively selected. The CDR3 DNA reads as TGTGCCAGCAGCCGCGCCCCCGATTTCTCCTACAATGAGCAGTTCTTC. Its translation is CASSRAPDFSYNEQFF.